This T cell receptor beta chain was sequenced during a study of radiotherapy plus CTLA-4 blockade in lung cancer. Across the study: Roughly a sixth of enrolled patients responded objectively, and more than 25% had disease control. Study-wide points: According to reports, early shifts in blood T cell clones, alongside interferon-beta, forecast response most accurately. In blood, after radiotherapy plus ipilimumab, tumor-derived TCR clones expanded.

About this clone: Antigen: not known.

Between the trimmed V and J ends, which lost 4 bases and 12 bases, there was a span of 16 bases. Germline V gene data show CDR1 as MNHNY and CDR2 as SVGAGI (reference sequence). CDR3 length equals 12 residues. Clones were read by immunoSEQ multiplex PCR, and TCRdb kept only the in-frame ones, dropping some. Among more than 75,000 clones listed, approximately 86% were seen once. The TCR sequence derives from a human donor with non-small cell lung cancer who had stable disease on radiotherapy plus ipilimumab. This material consisted of peripheral blood, taken from a patient treated with radiotherapy plus ipilimumab. The chain couples TRBV6-6 to TRBJ2-7; TRBD1 might be the D (5 bases). The CDR3 DNA reads as TGTGCCAGCAGTTTAGGGAAAGGGGCCTCGTACTTC. It translates to CASSLGKGASYF.